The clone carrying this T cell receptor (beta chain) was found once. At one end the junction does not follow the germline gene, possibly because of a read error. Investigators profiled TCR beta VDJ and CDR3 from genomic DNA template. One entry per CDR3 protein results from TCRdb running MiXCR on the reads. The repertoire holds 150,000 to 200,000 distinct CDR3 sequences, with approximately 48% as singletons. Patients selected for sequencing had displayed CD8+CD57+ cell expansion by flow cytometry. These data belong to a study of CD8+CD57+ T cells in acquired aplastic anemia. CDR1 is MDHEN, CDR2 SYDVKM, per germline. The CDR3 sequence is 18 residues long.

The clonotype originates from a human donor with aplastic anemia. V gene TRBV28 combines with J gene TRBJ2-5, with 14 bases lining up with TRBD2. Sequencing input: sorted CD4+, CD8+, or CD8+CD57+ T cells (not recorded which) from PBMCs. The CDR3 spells CASSLPGLAGVEGEAQYF. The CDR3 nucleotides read TGTGCCAGCAGTCTCCCGGGACTAGCGGGAGTGGAGGGAGAGGCCCAGTACTTC.